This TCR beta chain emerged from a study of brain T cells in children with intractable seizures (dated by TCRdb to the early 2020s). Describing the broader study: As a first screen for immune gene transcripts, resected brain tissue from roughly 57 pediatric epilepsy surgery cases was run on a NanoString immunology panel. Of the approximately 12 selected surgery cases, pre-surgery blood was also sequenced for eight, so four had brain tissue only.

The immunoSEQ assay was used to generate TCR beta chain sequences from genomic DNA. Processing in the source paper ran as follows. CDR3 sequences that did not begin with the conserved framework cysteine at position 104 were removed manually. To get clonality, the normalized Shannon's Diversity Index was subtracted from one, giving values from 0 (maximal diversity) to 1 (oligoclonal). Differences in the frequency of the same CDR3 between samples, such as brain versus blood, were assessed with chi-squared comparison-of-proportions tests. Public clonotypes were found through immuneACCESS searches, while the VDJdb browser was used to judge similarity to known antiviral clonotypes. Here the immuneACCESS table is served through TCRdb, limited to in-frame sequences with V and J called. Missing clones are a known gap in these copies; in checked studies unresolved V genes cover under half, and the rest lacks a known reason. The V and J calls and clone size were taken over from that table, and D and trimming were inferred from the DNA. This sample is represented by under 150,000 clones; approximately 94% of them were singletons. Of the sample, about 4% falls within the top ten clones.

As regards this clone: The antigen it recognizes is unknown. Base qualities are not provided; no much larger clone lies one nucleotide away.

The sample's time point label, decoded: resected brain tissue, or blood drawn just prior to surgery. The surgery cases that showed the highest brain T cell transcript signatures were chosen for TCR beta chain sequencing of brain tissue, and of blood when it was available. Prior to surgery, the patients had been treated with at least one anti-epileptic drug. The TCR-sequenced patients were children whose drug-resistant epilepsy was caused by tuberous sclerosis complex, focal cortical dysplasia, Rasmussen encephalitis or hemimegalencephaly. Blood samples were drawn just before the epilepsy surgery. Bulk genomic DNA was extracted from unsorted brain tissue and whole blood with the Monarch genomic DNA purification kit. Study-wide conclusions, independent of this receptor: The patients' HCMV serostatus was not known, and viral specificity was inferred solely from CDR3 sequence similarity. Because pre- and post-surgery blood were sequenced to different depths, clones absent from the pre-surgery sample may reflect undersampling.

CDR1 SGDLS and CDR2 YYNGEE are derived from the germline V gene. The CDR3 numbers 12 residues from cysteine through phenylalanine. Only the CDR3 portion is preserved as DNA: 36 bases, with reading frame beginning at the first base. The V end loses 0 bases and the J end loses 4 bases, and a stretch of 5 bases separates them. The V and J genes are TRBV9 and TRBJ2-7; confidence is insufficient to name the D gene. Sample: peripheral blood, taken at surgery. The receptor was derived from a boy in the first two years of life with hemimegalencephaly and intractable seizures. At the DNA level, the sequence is TGTGCCAGCAGCGTAGCTCCGTACGAGCAGTACTTC. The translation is CASSVAPYEQYF.